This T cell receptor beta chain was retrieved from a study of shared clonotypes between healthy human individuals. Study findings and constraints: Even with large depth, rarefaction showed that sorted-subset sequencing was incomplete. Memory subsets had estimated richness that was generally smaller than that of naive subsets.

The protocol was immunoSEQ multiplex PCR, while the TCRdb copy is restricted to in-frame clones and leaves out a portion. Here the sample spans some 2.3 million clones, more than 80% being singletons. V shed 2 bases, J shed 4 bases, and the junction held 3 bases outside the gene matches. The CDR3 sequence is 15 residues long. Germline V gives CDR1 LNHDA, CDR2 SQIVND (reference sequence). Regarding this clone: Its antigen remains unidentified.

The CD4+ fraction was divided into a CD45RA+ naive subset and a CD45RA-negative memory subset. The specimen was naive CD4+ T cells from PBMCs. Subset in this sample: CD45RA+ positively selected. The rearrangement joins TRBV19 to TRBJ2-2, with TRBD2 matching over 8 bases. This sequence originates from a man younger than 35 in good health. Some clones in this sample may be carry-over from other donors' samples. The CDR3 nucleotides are TGTGCCAGTAGTATATTAGCGGGGAGCACCGGGGAGCTGTTTTTT. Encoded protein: CASSILAGSTGELFF. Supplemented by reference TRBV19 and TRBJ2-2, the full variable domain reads DGGITQSPKYLFRKEGQNVTLSCEQNLNHDAMYWYRQDPGQGLRLIYYSQIVNDFQKGDIAEGYSVSREKKESFPLTVTSAQKNPTAFYLCASSILAGSTGELFFGEGSRLTVL.